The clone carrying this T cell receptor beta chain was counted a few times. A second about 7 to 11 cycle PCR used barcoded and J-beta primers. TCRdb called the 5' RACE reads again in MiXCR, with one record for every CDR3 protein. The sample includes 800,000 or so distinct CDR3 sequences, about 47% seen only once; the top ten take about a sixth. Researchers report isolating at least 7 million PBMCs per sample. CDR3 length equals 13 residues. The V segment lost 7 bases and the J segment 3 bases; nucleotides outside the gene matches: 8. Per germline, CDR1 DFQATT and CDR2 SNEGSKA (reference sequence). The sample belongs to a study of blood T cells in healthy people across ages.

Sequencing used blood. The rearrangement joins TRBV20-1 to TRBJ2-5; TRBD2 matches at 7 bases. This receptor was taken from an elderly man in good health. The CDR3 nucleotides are TGCAGTGTTGGAGGGCTAGCGGAAGAGACCCAGTACTTC. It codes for CSVGGLAEETQYF.